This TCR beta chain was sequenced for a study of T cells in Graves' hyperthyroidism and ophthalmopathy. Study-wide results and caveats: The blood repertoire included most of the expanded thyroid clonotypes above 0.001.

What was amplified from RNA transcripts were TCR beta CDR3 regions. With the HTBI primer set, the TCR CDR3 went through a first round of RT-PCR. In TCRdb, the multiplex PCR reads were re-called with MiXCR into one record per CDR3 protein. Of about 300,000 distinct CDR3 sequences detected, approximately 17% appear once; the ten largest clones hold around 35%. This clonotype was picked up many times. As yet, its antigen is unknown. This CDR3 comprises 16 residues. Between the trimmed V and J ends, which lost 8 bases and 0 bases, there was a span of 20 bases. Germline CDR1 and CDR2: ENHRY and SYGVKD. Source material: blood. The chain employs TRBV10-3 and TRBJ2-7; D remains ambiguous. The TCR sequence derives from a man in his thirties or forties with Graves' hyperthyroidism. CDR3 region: CAIGSGETLPSYEQYF. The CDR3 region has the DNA TGTGCCATCGGAAGTGGAGAGACATTACCCTCCTACGAGCAGTACTTC.